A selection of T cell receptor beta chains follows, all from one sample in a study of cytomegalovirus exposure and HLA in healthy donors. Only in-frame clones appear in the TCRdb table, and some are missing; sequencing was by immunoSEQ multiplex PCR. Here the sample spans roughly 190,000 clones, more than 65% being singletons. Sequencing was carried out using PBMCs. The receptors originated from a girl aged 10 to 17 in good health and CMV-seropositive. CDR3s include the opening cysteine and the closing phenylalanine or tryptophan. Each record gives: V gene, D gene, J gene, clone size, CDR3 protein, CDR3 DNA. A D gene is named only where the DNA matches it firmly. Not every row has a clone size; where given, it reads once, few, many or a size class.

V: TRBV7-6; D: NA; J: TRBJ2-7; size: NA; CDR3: CASSLGLLYEQYF; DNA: TGTGCCAGCAGCTTAGGTCTCTTATACGAGCAGTACTTC
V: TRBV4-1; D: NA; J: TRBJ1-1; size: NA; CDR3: CASSTPGVGGAFF; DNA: TGCGCCAGCAGCACGCCGGGGGTCGGGGGAGCTTTCTTT
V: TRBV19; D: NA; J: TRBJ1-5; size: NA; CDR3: CASKDVRGQPQHF; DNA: TGTGCCAGCAAGGACGTCCGGGGTCAGCCCCAGCATTTT
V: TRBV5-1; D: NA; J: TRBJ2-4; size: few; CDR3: CASRPVAEKNIQYF; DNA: TGCGCCAGCAGACCCGTAGCGGAGAAAAACATTCAGTACTTC
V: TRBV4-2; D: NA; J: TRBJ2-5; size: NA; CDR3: CASSQGGVQTQYF; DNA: TGTGCCAGCAGCCAGGGAGGCGTACAGACCCAGTACTTC
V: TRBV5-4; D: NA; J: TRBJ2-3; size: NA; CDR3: CASSWEPHTDTQYF; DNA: TGTGCCAGCAGCTGGGAGCCACACACAGATACGCAGTATTTT
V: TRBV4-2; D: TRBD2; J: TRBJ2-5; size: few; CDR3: CASSQVAAGGPVQETQYF; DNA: TGTGCCAGCAGCCAAGTTGCAGCGGGGGGGCCCGTCCAAGAGACCCAGTACTTC
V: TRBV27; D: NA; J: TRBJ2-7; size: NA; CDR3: CASSFVGGSYEQYF; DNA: TGTGCCAGCAGTTTTGTGGGGGGTTCTTACGAGCAGTACTTC
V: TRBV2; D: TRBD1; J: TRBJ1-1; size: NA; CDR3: CASRRGQGSEAFF; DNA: TGTGCCAGCAGAAGGGGACAGGGCAGTGAAGCTTTCTTT
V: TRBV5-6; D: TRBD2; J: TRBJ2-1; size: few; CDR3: CASRRTASGGNYNEQFF; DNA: TGTGCCAGCAGGAGGACAGCTAGCGGGGGTAATTACAATGAGCAGTTCTTC
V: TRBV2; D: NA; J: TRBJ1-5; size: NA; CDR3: CASSAQVVGQPQHF; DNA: TGTGCCAGCAGCGCCCAGGTTGTAGGTCAGCCCCAGCATTTT
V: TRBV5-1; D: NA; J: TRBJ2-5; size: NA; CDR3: CASTGDSLQETQYF; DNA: TGCGCCAGCACGGGGGACAGCCTACAAGAGACCCAGTACTTC
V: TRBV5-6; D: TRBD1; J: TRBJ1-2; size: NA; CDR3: CASSFRDRDLLSGTF; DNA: TGTGCCAGCAGCTTCCGGGACAGGGACCTCCTGTCGGGGACCTTC
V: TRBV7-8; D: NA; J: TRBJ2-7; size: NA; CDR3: CASSSQQGPSYEQYF; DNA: TGTGCCAGCAGCTCCCAACAGGGTCCCTCCTACGAGCAGTACTTC
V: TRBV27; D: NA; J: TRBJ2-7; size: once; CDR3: CASRQRTTSYEQYF; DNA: TGTGCCAGCAGACAGAGGACAACTTCCTACGAGCAGTACTTC
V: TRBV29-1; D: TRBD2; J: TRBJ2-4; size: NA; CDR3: CSVGLAGGRAKNIQYF; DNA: TGCAGCGTTGGGCTAGCGGGGGGGAGGGCCAAAAACATTCAGTACTTC